Listed below are T cell receptor beta chains from one sample, sequenced in a study of blood T cell repertoires in COVID-19. Sequenced by immunoSEQ multiplex PCR; TCRdb stores in-frame clones only, minus some. The sample carries fewer than 110,000 clones, 80% to 85% recorded once. The sample was peripheral blood. The source is a man between 65 and 85 years old with acute or convalescent COVID-19. CDR3s include the opening cysteine and the closing phenylalanine or tryptophan. The D gene is left open where the match is weak. Clone size is stated in some rows and not others, as once, few, many or a class when expanded.

>TRBV10-1|TRBJ1-3|-|-
TGCGCCAGCAGTGAGTTTGGGAGCTCTGGAAACACCATATATTTT
CASSEFGSSGNTIYF
>TRBV7-3|TRBJ2-1|TRBD1|few
TGTGCCAGCAGGCGACACGGGACAGCCAATGAGCAGTTCTTC
CASRRHGTANEQFF
>TRBV13|TRBJ1-2|-|-
TGTGCCAGCAGCTTCACAACGGACAGACTAGCTCACACCTTC
CASSFTTDRLAHTF
>TRBV7-9|TRBJ1-1|-|few
TGTGCCAGCAGCTTCACAGGGAACACTGAAGCTTTCTTT
CASSFTGNTEAFF
>TRBV11-3|TRBJ1-1|TRBD1|once
TGTGCCAGCAGCCGACAGGGCCCCGACACTGAAGCTTTCTTT
CASSRQGPDTEAFF
>TRBV5-1|TRBJ2-6|TRBD1|-
TGCGCCAGCAGCTTCTGGGGACAGGGCCGGACCTCTGGGGCCAACGTCCTGACTTTC
CASSFWGQGRTSGANVLTF
>TRBV6-5|TRBJ1-6|-|-
TGTGCCAGCAGGGCAGGGGACTATAATTCACCCCTCCACTTT
CASRAGDYNSPLHF
>TRBV7-6|TRBJ1-1|-|few
TGTGCCAGCAGCTTATTGCAGGGCACTGAAGCTTTCTTT
CASSLLQGTEAFF
>TRBV14|TRBJ1-5|-|-
TGTGCCAGCAGCCAAGATTTACCGGGGGGCAATCAGCCCCAGCATTTT
CASSQDLPGGNQPQHF
>TRBV9|TRBJ1-5|-|-
TGTGCCAGCAGCGTGGGGGCGCGGCAGCCCCAGCATTTT
CASSVGARQPQHF
>TRBV29-1|TRBJ1-1|-|few
TGCAGCGTTGCGAGGGCCGCGAACACTGAAGCTTTCTTT
CSVARAANTEAFF
>TRBV4-1|TRBJ2-3|TRBD2|-
TGCGCCAGCAGCCAAGAAGAACTAGCGGCGCAGTATTTT
CASSQEELAAQYF
>TRBV4-3|TRBJ2-5|-|-
TGCGCCAGCAGCCAAGATCTTGGCACCAAGAAGACCCAGTACTTC
CASSQDLGTKKTQYF